The next 6 T cell receptor beta chains were all read from a single sample in a study of blood T cell repertoires in COVID-19. Assay: immunoSEQ multiplex PCR; the TCRdb copy retains only in-frame clones and omits some. In the table there are about 410,000 clones, 86% of which are singletons. The source material was peripheral blood. The receptors were gathered from a woman aged 25 to 39 with active or convalescent COVID-19.

CDR3 coding DNA: TGTGCCAGCAGCTTAGAGCTAGCGGGGATATTACTAAATGAGCAGTTCTTC. The encoded protein is CASSLELAGILLNEQFF. The chain links TRBV7-2 to TRBJ2-1; the match to TRBD2 covers 9 bases. CDR3 length: 17 amino acids. Germline trimming cut 1 base from V and 7 bases from J; bases unmatched to any gene: 11. CDR1 is SGHTA, CDR2 FQGNSA, per germline.

This sequence joins TRBV4-1 and TRBJ2-2; 12 nucleotides line up with TRBD2. J lost 5 bases, V lost 0 bases, and 7 bases had no gene match. The length of the CDR3 is 18 residues. Germline CDR1 is MGHRA and CDR2 is YSYEKL. The CDR3 sequence: CASSQDKRLAGETGELFF. CDR3 nucleotides: TGCGCCAGCAGCCAAGATAAGCGACTAGCGGGAGAGACCGGGGAGCTGTTTTTT.

This clone was recorded only once. This chain uses TRBV25-1 with TRBJ2-7; weak D call: TRBD1 (6 bases). CDR3 length: 13 amino acids. Germline loops: CDR1 MGHDK, CDR2 SYGVNS. V lost 4 bases and J 2 bases, leaving 9 bases between the germline ends. The CDR3 DNA reads TGTGCCAGCAGTGTTACAGGGACCTACGAGCAGTACTTC. Its translation: CASSVTGTYEQYF.

This clone was seen just once. The sample holds other DNA sequences that translate to the same CDR3. The chain links TRBV2 to TRBJ1-2; D ambiguous. V lost 4 bases, J lost 0 bases, and 9 bases lay in between. The CDR3 has 14 amino acids. Germline V gene data show CDR1 as SNHLY and CDR2 as FYNNEI. The CDR3 region has the DNA TGTGCCAGCAGTGGGCAGGCGACTAACTATGGCTACACCTTC. Its protein is CASSGQATNYGYTF.

Details on this clone: This sample includes further DNA sequences coding for the same CDR3. V is TRBV6-1 and J is TRBJ1-2, with D possibly being TRBD1 (6 bases). V gave up 0 bases and J gave up 5 bases, with 10 bases separating them. Germline CDR1 and CDR2: MNHNS and SASEGT. The CDR3 consists of 14 residues. This CDR3 is CASSEAGGAYGYTF. Written as DNA, the CDR3 is TGTGCCAGCAGTGAAGCCGGGGGGGCTTATGGCTACACCTTC.

This chain uses TRBV6-1 with TRBJ1-1; 9 bases align to TRBD1. Germline loops: CDR1 MNHNS, CDR2 SASEGT. The junction had 11 bases not matched to a gene; V was cut back by 4 bases and J by 5 bases. This CDR3 is built from 16 residues. The CDR3 bases are TGTGCCAGCAGTGCACTTCCTGGACAGGGGAATACTGAAGCTTTCTTT. Translated, it gives CASSALPGQGNTEAFF.